The clone carrying this TCR beta chain was seen at least ten times. TRAV- and TRBV-specific primers, spanning alpha and beta chains, primed first-strand cDNA. It was with a constant-region primer and a V-primer adapter that TCRs were amplified over roughly 19 PCR cycles. mRNA, once isolated, was amplified by in vitro transcription. Via MiXCR, TCRdb re-called the reads, giving one row per CDR3 protein. Found here are some 57,000 distinct CDR3 sequences, roughly 23% of them singletons; the top ten hold less than 7.5%. These data belong to a study of low-dose radiotherapy and immunotherapy resistance in tumors. Turning to the study itself: Per fraction, Cohort 2 was given 1 Gy every two weeks, accumulating a total of 13 Gy over 26 weeks.

Time point of the sample: after trial treatment. As for treatment: LDRT plus nivolumab, ipilimumab, low-dose cyclophosphamide and aspirin (RACIN trial). In the RACIN dose-escalation trial, donors got nivolumab plus ipilimumab with aspirin, cyclophosphamide and radiotherapy. Each eligible patient had an advanced solid tumor, and these tumors lacked tumor-infiltrating lymphocytes. This specimen was PBMCs, taken after low-dose radiotherapy plus immunotherapy. The source of this sequence is a male donor with prostate cancer.

CDR3 nucleotide sequence: TGTGCCAGCAGTTACTCGGGCCTTGGAACTAGCACAGATACGCAGTATTTT. It translates to CASSYSGLGTSTDTQYF. The V and J genes are TRBV6-2 or TRBV6-3 and TRBJ2-3; D is undetermined. Germline V CDR1 and CDR2: MNHEY, SVGEGT. V was clipped by 0 bases and J by 0 bases, with 13 bases between them. This CDR3 has 17 residues.